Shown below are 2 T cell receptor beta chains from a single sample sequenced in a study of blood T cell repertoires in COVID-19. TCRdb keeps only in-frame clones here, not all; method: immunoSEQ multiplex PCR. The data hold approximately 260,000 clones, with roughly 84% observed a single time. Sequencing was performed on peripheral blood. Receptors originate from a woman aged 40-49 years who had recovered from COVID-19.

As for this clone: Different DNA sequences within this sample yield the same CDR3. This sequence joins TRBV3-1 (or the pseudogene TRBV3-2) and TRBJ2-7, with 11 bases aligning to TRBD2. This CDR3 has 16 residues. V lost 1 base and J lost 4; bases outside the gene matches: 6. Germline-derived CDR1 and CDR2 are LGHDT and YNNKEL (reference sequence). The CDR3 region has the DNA TGTGCCAGCAGCCAAGGCTTAGCGGGGGGGCCGTACGAGCAGTACTTC. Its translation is CASSQGLAGGPYEQYF.

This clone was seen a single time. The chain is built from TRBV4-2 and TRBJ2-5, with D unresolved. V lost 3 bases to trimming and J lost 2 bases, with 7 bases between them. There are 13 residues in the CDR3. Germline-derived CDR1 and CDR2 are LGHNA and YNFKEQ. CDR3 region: CASSHTIQETQYF. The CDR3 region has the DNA TGTGCCAGCAGCCACACTATACAAGAGACCCAGTACTTC.